The clone carrying this T cell receptor (beta chain) was seen ten or more times. What it binds is not known. Germline values: CDR1 SEHNR, CDR2 FQNEAQ (reference sequence). The CDR3 spans 14 residues. The junction had 8 bases not matched to a gene; V was cut back by 5 bases and J by 5 bases. This sample is drawn from a study of glioma-infiltrating T cells. General study points: Only very few CDR3 sequences appeared in both tissue and blood.

Using RNA template, CDR3s of TCR alpha and beta were amplified with iRepertoire arm-PCR. TCRdb re-derived calls from the multiplex PCR reads in MiXCR, one entry per CDR3 protein. The table includes over 70,000 distinct CDR3 sequences, about a quarter detected once. Source material: glioma tissue, nonneoplastic brain tissue, or PBMCs (not recorded which). The TCR was taken from a human donor with low-grade glioma or glioblastoma, undergoing nonglioma brain surgery, or in good health (not recorded which). The V call is TRBV7-9, the J call TRBJ2-5, with TRBD1 matching 7 bases. The CDR3 DNA sequence: TGTGCCAGCAGCCCAGACAGGGTTTCGGAGACCCAGTACTTC. Amino acid sequence: CASSPDRVSETQYF. The full variable domain, in which reference TRBV7-9 and TRBJ2-5 provide the parts outside the CDR3, is DTGVSQNPRHKITKRGQNVTFRCDPISEHNRLYWYRQTLGQGPEFLTYFQNEAQLEKSRLLSDRFSAERPKGSFSTLEIQRTEQGDSAMYLCASSPDRVSETQYFGPGTRLLVL.